This entry lists 32 T cell receptor beta chains sequenced from one sample in a study of Graves' ophthalmopathy and Graves' hyperthyroidism (dated by TCRdb to 2017 to 2018). Sequencing instrument: Illumina HiSeq 2000. For repertoire sequencing, the TCR beta CDR3 regions were amplified from RNA transcripts. HTBI primers and the Qiagen OneStep RT-PCR kit were used in a first-round RT-PCR, which was followed by a second-round multiplex PCR, size selection and purification. TCRdb applied fastp at Q25 and MiXCR to the public reads, then kept only in-frame beta chains. Every entry covers one CDR3 protein and lists the most common genes and DNA from its rows. Here the sample has about 400,000 distinct CDR3 sequences; 18% occur a single time. About 1.4% of the sample is held by the ten biggest clonotypes. Sequenced input: peripheral blood. These TCRs come from a woman aged 18-29 years with Graves' ophthalmopathy. Donor details come from another sample of the same person, matched by shared clones.

In this sample, this clonotype turned up many times. V and J are TRBV15 and TRBJ2-2; 13 bases line up with TRBD2. This CDR3 is built from 19 residues. Germline CDR1 LNHNV, CDR2 YYDKDF (reference sequence). J was trimmed by 2 bases and V by 1 base; bases with no gene match: 7. CDR3 sequence (DNA): TGTGCCACCAGCAGAGGTGGGGGACTAGCGGGAATCAACACCGGGGAGCTGTTTTTT. This sequence encodes CATSRGGGLAGINTGELFF. Drawing the rest from reference TRBV15 and TRBJ2-2, the complete variable domain is DAMVIQNPRYQVTQFGKPVTLSCSQTLNHNVMYWYQQKSSQAPKLLFHYYDKDFNNEADTPDNFQSRRPNTSFCFLDIRSPGLGDTAMYLCATSRGGGLAGINTGELFFGEGSRLTVL.

This clonotype has ten or more counts. This chain uses TRBV27 with TRBJ1-1; no reliable D call. Per the germline V gene, CDR1 is MNHEY and CDR2 is SMNVEV (reference sequence). Trimming took 5 bases from V and 5 from J, leaving 15 bases between them. CDR3 size: 14 residues. CDR3 protein: CASSPRPTGTEAFF. The DNA of the CDR3 is TGTGCCAGCAGTCCTAGACCGACGGGGACTGAAGCTTTCTTT.

This clonotype appeared many times. The chain carries TRBV19 and TRBJ2-7; 13 bases are shared with TRBD2. V lost 8 bases, J lost 3 bases, and 7 bases stayed unmatched. The CDR3 is made up of 15 amino acids. Germline CDR1 LNHDA, CDR2 SQIVND (reference sequence). The CDR3: CASAELAGGVYEQYF. The CDR3 DNA reads TGTGCCAGTGCGGAACTAGCGGGAGGGGTCTACGAGCAGTACTTC.

The table lists this clonotype with a few counts. A much larger clonotype is one base distant, so this may be a read error. The chain is built from TRBV12-3 or TRBV12-4 and TRBJ2-5, with 7 positions matching TRBD2. With 5 bases clipped from V and 4 bases from J, the junction kept 13 bases outside the gene matches. The CDR3 is 16 amino acids. CDR3 region: CASSPARAGEGETQYF. CDR3 DNA sequence: TGTGCCAGCAGTCCTGCGAGGGCGGGAGAGGGAGAGACCCAGTACTTC.

This clonotype was seen ten or more times. The J gene is TRBJ1-1, the V gene TRBV6-5; a possible D gene is TRBD1 (6 bases). Trimming left V 5 bases short and J 6 bases short, with 16 bases between. The CDR3 has 14 residues. Germline values: CDR1 MNHEY, CDR2 SVGAGI. CDR3 sequence reads: CASSREQGRAEAFF. CDR3 bases: TGTGCCAGCAGTCGGGAACAGGGAAGGGCTGAAGCTTTCTTT.

In this sample, this clonotype turned up many times. J is TRBJ2-1 and V is TRBV27, with D uncertain. V dropped 0 bases and J dropped 8 bases, with 17 bases sitting between them. Germline-derived CDR1 and CDR2 are MNHEY and SMNVEV (reference sequence). The CDR3 is 16 amino acids. The CDR3 DNA sequence: TGTGCCAGCAGTTTATCCCACGCCCGAATCTTGGATGAGCAGTTCTTC. It specifies CASSLSHARILDEQFF.

This clonotype has at least ten counts. CDR3 sequence reads: CAWNVDPNTEAFF. Here the CDR3 DNA reads TGTGCCTGGAACGTAGACCCAAACACTGAAGCTTTCTTT. The chain couples TRBV30 to TRBJ1-1; no reliable D call. Germline CDR1 reads GTSNPN; CDR2 reads SVGIG (reference sequence). The germline V and J ends were trimmed by 4 bases and 2 bases, with 11 bases remaining between them. The CDR3 spans 13 residues.

This clonotype occurred many times. The chain links TRBV4-3 to TRBJ2-6; D uncertain. The germline V and J ends were trimmed by 1 base and 1 base, with 5 bases remaining between them. The CDR3 sequence is 15 residues long. The germline gives CDR1 LGHNA, CDR2 YSLEER. DNA for the CDR3: TGCGCCAGCAGCCAAGCGGTATCTGGGGCCAACGTCCTGACTTTC. Translated: CASSQAVSGANVLTF.

This clonotype was recorded many times. V gene TRBV28 combines with J gene TRBJ2-5; the D is unclear. Trimming pared 5 bases from V and 4 bases from J, leaving 14 bases between. From germline, CDR1 is MDHEN and CDR2 SYDVKM. The CDR3 runs 14 residues. The CDR3 bases are TGTGCCAGCAGTGACATCTTCACTACAGAGACCCAGTACTTC. This codes for CASSDIFTTETQYF.

The gene calls are TRBV15 and TRBJ1-2; weak D call: TRBD1 (5 bases). The CDR3 is made up of 15 amino acids. The germline CDR1 and CDR2 sequences are LNHNV and YYDKDF (reference sequence). With 0 bases removed from V and 4 bases from J, the gap between germline ends came to 12 bases. The CDR3 loop reads CATSREGAAGYGYTF. In nucleotides, the CDR3 is TGTGCCACCAGCAGAGAAGGGGCAGCGGGCTATGGCTACACCTTC.

This clonotype has ten or more counts. The CDR3: CAWTGSSYNSPLHF. CDR3 nucleotides: TGTGCCTGGACAGGGAGCTCCTATAATTCACCCCTCCACTTT. The chain is built from TRBV30 and TRBJ1-6, with TRBD1 as a possible D gene (5 bases). CDR1 GTSNPN and CDR2 SVGIG come from the germline V gene (reference sequence). V lost 4 bases, J lost 0 bases, and 7 bases lay in between. There are 14 residues in the CDR3.

The chain employs TRBV6-5 and TRBJ2-5; D may match TRBD1 or TRBD2 (5 bases each). V shed 2 bases and J shed 2 bases, with 9 bases lying between them. The germline V gene has CDR1 MNHEY and CDR2 SVGAGI. The CDR3 length is 14 residues. The CDR3 sequence: CASSYMGPQETQYF. In DNA, the CDR3 is TGTGCCAGCAGTTACATGGGACCACAAGAGACCCAGTACTTC.

This clonotype was counted at least ten times. The chain is built from TRBV27 and TRBJ2-3; 8 bases agree with TRBD2. Trimming removed 1 base from V and 0 bases from J; junction bases left unmatched: 6. This CDR3 comprises 17 residues. CDR1 is MNHEY, CDR2 SMNVEV, per germline (reference sequence). The CDR3 reads CASSLWPPSGSTDTQYF. The DNA for the CDR3 is TGTGCCAGCAGTTTATGGCCCCCTAGCGGGAGCACAGATACGCAGTATTTT.

This clonotype was found many times. V and J are TRBV12-3 or TRBV12-4 and TRBJ1-3; perhaps TRBD1 as D (6 bases). This CDR3 spans 17 amino acids. V dropped 2 bases and J dropped 0 bases, with 14 bases sitting between them. This chain's CDR3 is CASSLIRGLSSGNTIYF. The CDR3 nucleotides are TGTGCCAGCAGTTTAATCAGGGGACTTTCCTCTGGAAACACCATATATTTT.

There are many counts of this clonotype. The V call is TRBV29-1, the J call TRBJ2-7; no clear D gene. The V gene's germline CDR1 is SQVTM and CDR2 ANQGSEA. This CDR3 has 16 amino acids. Trimming cost V 2 bases and J 2 bases, with 19 bases left between them. In nucleotides, the CDR3 is TGCAGCGTTGAATATCATGGGCCCCTACCCCCCTACGAGCAGTACTTC. Translated, it gives CSVEYHGPLPPYEQYF.

This clonotype was observed at least ten times. The rearrangement links TRBV28 to TRBJ2-7; D may be TRBD1 (6 bases). Trimming pared 7 bases from V and 3 bases from J, leaving 13 bases between. Germline CDR1 and CDR2: MDHEN and SYDVKM. The CDR3 runs 13 residues. In DNA, the CDR3 is TGTGCCAGCACCCCGGACAGAAACTACGAGCAGTACTTC. This translates into CASTPDRNYEQYF.

This clonotype was seen a single time. The rearrangement links TRBV12-3 or TRBV12-4 to TRBJ1-2; 9 bases align to TRBD1. This CDR3 spans 13 amino acids. V gave up 6 bases and J gave up 7 bases; unmatched junction bases: 6. CDR3 nucleotides: TGTGCCAGCAGGAGGGACAGGGTCACTGGCTACACCTTC. This translates into CASRRDRVTGYTF.

This clonotype has at least ten counts. V gene TRBV6-5 combines with J gene TRBJ2-4; D is possibly TRBD2 (8 bases). CDR1 is MNHEY and CDR2 is SVGAGI in the germline V gene. V shed 6 bases and J shed 6 bases, with 18 bases lying between them. CDR3 length: 15 residues. The CDR3 region has the DNA TGTGCCAGCAGATCCTCAGGGGGACTAGGAAACATTCAGTACTTC. Its protein is CASRSSGGLGNIQYF.

In its sample, this clonotype was seen many times. This chain links TRBV5-4 with TRBJ2-5; D uncertain. V was clipped by 4 bases and J by 0 bases, with 13 bases between them. The CDR3 consists of 15 residues. CDR1 is SGHNT and CDR2 is YYREEE in the germline V gene (reference sequence). The CDR3 DNA follows: TGTGCCAGCAGCGGATCCCCGGGCAACCAAGAGACCCAGTACTTC. This encodes CASSGSPGNQETQYF.

V and J are TRBV30 and TRBJ1-1, with D unclear. V shed 3 bases and J shed 10 bases, with 12 bases lying between them. The CDR3 loop spans 11 amino acids. In germline, CDR1 is GTSNPN, CDR2 SVGIG (reference sequence). As DNA, the CDR3 is TGTGCCTGGAGCGCCGGCTCTGGAGCTTTCTTT. It translates to CAWSAGSGAFF.

At least ten counts were recorded for this clonotype. The J gene is TRBJ1-1, the V gene TRBV7-9; D gene uncertain. Deletions cut 2 bases from V and 4 bases from J, with 20 bases between. The CDR3 has 17 residues. The V gene's germline CDR1 is SEHNR and CDR2 FQNEAQ (reference sequence). CDR3 DNA: TGTGCCAGCAGCTTACCCCATACTGAGGGAGGCGGCACTGAAGCTTTCTTT. Translating it yields CASSLPHTEGGGTEAFF.

This clonotype was observed many times. The V call is TRBV30, the J call TRBJ2-7; D perhaps matches TRBD1 (6 bases). The CDR3 is 11 residues long. The V end lost 5 bases, the J end lost 3 bases, and 8 bases lay between the germline ends. CDR1 GTSNPN and CDR2 SVGIG come from the germline V gene (reference sequence). The CDR3 DNA follows: TGTGCCTGGTCCAGGGGCTACGAGCAGTACTTC. Translated: CAWSRGYEQYF.

This clonotype was seen ten or more times. The rearrangement joins TRBV27 to TRBJ2-5; D may be TRBD1 or TRBD2 (6 bases each). This CDR3 contains 13 residues. Trimming took 5 bases from V and 7 from J, leaving 14 bases between them. Germline CDR1 is MNHEY and CDR2 is SMNVEV (reference sequence). CDR3 DNA sequence: TGTGCCAGCAGTCCCGGGGGCAGGGGGACCCAGTACTTC. Translation gives CASSPGGRGTQYF.

V is TRBV28 and J is TRBJ1-5, with unresolved D. The CDR3 totals 15 residues. The germline V gene encodes CDR1 MDHEN and CDR2 SYDVKM. The V and J ends lost 3 bases and 2 bases respectively, with 11 bases between them. The CDR3 sequence is CASSFGESGNQPQHF. The CDR3 nucleotides read TGTGCCAGCAGTTTTGGGGAGTCCGGCAATCAGCCCCAGCATTTT.

This clonotype was found once. This CDR3 is CSARPGYKQYF. CDR3 DNA sequence: TGCAGTGCTAGACCCGGATACAAGCAGTACTTC. The chain links TRBV20-1 to TRBJ2-7; D remains ambiguous. CDR1 DFQATT and CDR2 SNEGSKA come from the germline V gene (reference sequence). V lost 2 bases, J lost 8 bases, and 10 bases lay in between. This CDR3 contains 11 residues.

This clonotype came up many times. The chain joins TRBV10-3 to TRBJ1-1, with D perhaps TRBD1 (5 bases). Per germline, CDR1 ENHRY and CDR2 SYGVKD. This CDR3 contains 13 residues. V was clipped by 8 bases and J by 3 bases, with 13 bases between them. The CDR3 coding sequence is TGTGCCATCTTGAGAAGGGGAGACACTGAAGCTTTCTTT. Translated: CAILRRGDTEAFF.

This clonotype was seen ten or more times. The chain has TRBV4-1 and TRBJ1-1; TRBD1 is a possible D gene (5 bases). This CDR3 comprises 14 residues. V dropped 0 bases and J dropped 4 bases, with 9 bases sitting between them. Per germline, CDR1 MGHRA and CDR2 YSYEKL. Here the CDR3 DNA reads TGCGCCAGCAGCCAAGAGGCCAGGGCCACTGAAGCTTTCTTT. It translates to CASSQEARATEAFF.

This clonotype came up many times. The V gene is TRBV20-1, the J gene TRBJ1-5, with unresolved D. The germline V gene encodes CDR1 DFQATT and CDR2 SNEGSKA (reference sequence). This CDR3 comprises 13 residues. V lost 1 base to trimming and J lost 8 bases, with 12 bases between them. DNA for the CDR3: TGCAGTGCTAGAGCCGGGTCCCCCGAGCCCCAGCATTTT. The encoded protein is CSARAGSPEPQHF.

The chain is built from TRBV11-2 and TRBJ2-2, with TRBD2 matching 10 bases. The CDR3 consists of 17 residues. The V and J ends lost 3 bases and 1 base, in that order; junction bases with no gene match: 5. In germline, CDR1 is SGHAT, CDR2 FQNNGV. This CDR3 is CASSFGASGRNTGELFF. As DNA, the CDR3 is TGTGCCAGCAGCTTCGGGGCTAGCGGGAGGAACACCGGGGAGCTGTTTTTT.

This clonotype was seen repeatedly, ten times or more. This chain connects TRBV6-1 to TRBJ1-1; D perhaps matches TRBD1 (6 bases). The V gene's germline CDR1 is MNHNS and CDR2 SASEGT. Trimming removed 5 bases at V and 6 bases at J, with 19 bases between. This CDR3 is built from 15 residues. As DNA, the CDR3 is TGTGCCAGCAGTAAAGGAGGGGGGCCATTGGCTGAAGCTTTCTTT. This codes for CASSKGGGPLAEAFF.

This clonotype was detected ten times or more. J is TRBJ2-7 and V is TRBV7-2; possibly TRBD1 for D (5 bases). The CDR3 totals 14 residues. Trimming cost V 2 bases and J 4 bases, with 12 bases left between them. The germline gives CDR1 SGHTA, CDR2 FQGNSA. Written as DNA, the CDR3 is TGTGCCAGCAGCTTACTGGGGCCGCTATACGAGCAGTACTTC. It specifies CASSLLGPLYEQYF.

The chain recombines TRBV7-2 with TRBJ1-2, with unresolved D. Germline assignment: CDR1 SGHTA and CDR2 FQGNSA. This CDR3 has 15 residues. Trimming shortened V by 3 bases and J by 7 bases, and 18 bases separated the two germline ends. The CDR3 protein is CASSLSAQTPPGYTF. The CDR3 DNA follows: TGTGCCAGCAGCTTGTCGGCCCAAACCCCGCCTGGCTACACCTTC.